This T cell receptor beta chain was identified during a study of Graves' ophthalmopathy and Graves' hyperthyroidism. Study results and limitations: The model reached around 70% sensitivity and approximately 72% specificity for predicting ophthalmopathy progression.

This clonotype appeared many times. The antigen is not known. Amplification of TCR beta CDR3 regions used RNA transcripts. HTBI primers primed a first-round RT-PCR, and a second-round multiplex PCR followed. TCRdb reprocessed the multiplex PCR reads with MiXCR, giving one entry per CDR3 protein. The data contain 500,000 to 800,000 distinct CDR3 sequences, roughly 39% of them singletons. Germline assignment: CDR1 LNHDA and CDR2 SQIVND (reference sequence). This CDR3 has 13 residues. The germline V and J ends were trimmed by 4 bases and 3 bases, with 7 bases remaining between them. The TCR sequence derives from an adult man with Graves' ophthalmopathy. The chain uses TRBV19 and TRBJ1-5, with D unclear. The sample comprised peripheral blood. In DNA, the CDR3 is TGTGCCAGTAGTAAGGGCCACAATCAGCCCCAGCATTTT. Amino acids: CASSKGHNQPQHF. Using reference TRBV19 and TRBJ1-5 for the parts outside the CDR3, the full variable domain is DGGITQSPKYLFRKEGQNVTLSCEQNLNHDAMYWYRQDPGQGLRLIYYSQIVNDFQKGDIAEGYSVSREKKESFPLTVTSAQKNPTAFYLCASSKGHNQPQHFGDGTRLSIL.